The 19 T cell receptor beta chains below were found in one sample sequenced in a study of T cell repertoires in cytomegalovirus infection. For these receptors, no antigen is known. TCRdb called the reads again in MiXCR, with one record for every CDR3 protein. The repertoire holds 900,000 to 950,000 distinct CDR3 sequences, with 25% to 40% as singletons. The sample in question was cultured CD8+ T cells from PBMCs, obtained from culture after CMV antigen stimulation. These TCRs come from a human donor in good health (CMV status not recorded). Some clones in this sample may be carry-over from other donors' samples.

This clonotype appeared a few times. The chain has TRBV6-1 and TRBJ2-7; D not certain. V was shortened by 1 base and J by 0 bases, with 7 bases between the two germline ends. The CDR3 length is 14 residues. CDR1 is MNHNS and CDR2 is SASEGT in the germline V gene. The CDR3 here is CASSEVLPSYEQYF. The CDR3, as DNA: TGTGCCAGCAGTGAAGTACTCCCCTCCTACGAGCAGTACTTC.

V usage is TRBV6-6 and J usage is TRBJ2-5; 7 positions match TRBD1. The germline gives CDR1 MNHNY, CDR2 SVGAGI (reference sequence). This CDR3 has 14 amino acids. V lost 5 bases and J lost 5; bases outside the gene matches: 8. The CDR3 nucleotides are TGTGCCAGCAGTCAACAGGGGAATCGGGAGACCCAGTACTTC. It translates to CASSQQGNRETQYF.

V is TRBV6-2 or TRBV6-3 and J is TRBJ2-7; 11 bases fit TRBD1. CDR1 is MNHEY and CDR2 is SVGEGT in the germline V gene. V lost 7 bases to trimming and J lost 6 bases; unmatched junction nucleotides: 11. The CDR3 has 15 residues. CDR3 DNA: TGTGCCAGCACCAATTTACCGGGACAGGGGGTCGAGCAGTACGTC. Translation: CASTNLPGQGVEQYV.

This clonotype was seen more than once but under ten times. CDR3 protein: CASRRPPYNTEAFF. In DNA, the CDR3 is TGTGCCAGCAGGCGCCCTCCCTATAACACTGAAGCTTTCTTT. The rearrangement joins TRBV6-2 or TRBV6-3 to TRBJ1-1; D ambiguous. The V gene's germline CDR1 is MNHEY and CDR2 SVGEGT. CDR3 length: 14 amino acids. The V end lost 6 bases, the J end lost 2 bases, and 13 bases lay between the germline ends.

This clonotype was counted between two and nine times. The rearrangement uses TRBV11-3 and TRBJ2-1; 7 bases map to TRBD1. The germline V gene has CDR1 SGHNT and CDR2 YENEEA. CDR3 length equals 18 residues. Trimming removed 4 bases from V and 0 bases from J; junction bases left unmatched: 12. The CDR3 loop is CASSSNDRVPSSYNEQFF. CDR3 coding DNA: TGTGCCAGCAGCTCGAACGACAGGGTGCCTAGCTCCTACAATGAGCAGTTCTTC. The full variable domain, in which reference TRBV11-3 and TRBJ2-1 provide the parts outside the CDR3, is EAGVVQSPRYKIIEKKQPVAFWCNPISGHNTLYWYLQNLGQGPELLIRYENEEAVDDSQLPKDRFSAERLKGVDSTLKIQPAELGDSAVYLCASSSNDRVPSSYNEQFFGPGTRLTVL.

The rearrangement links TRBV24-1 to TRBJ2-2, with D unclear. Trimming pared 6 bases from V and 2 bases from J, leaving 6 bases between. This CDR3 has 13 residues. In germline, CDR1 is KGHDR, CDR2 SFDVKD. DNA for the CDR3: TGTGCCACCAGTCAGAGAAACACCGGGGAGCTGTTTTTT. It codes for CATSQRNTGELFF.

The chain recombines TRBV6-2 or TRBV6-3 with TRBJ1-2, with no clear D. Trimming stripped 4 bases from V and 6 bases from J, with 21 bases between. This CDR3 has 16 amino acids. CDR1 and CDR2 from the germline V gene are MNHEY and SVGEGT. CDR3 coding DNA: TGTGCCAGCAGTTCCCCGGCGAAGGGTTTTGCGGATGGCTACACCTTC. It translates to CASSSPAKGFADGYTF.

The V gene is TRBV6-1, the J gene TRBJ2-7; possibly TRBD2 for D (5 bases). Trimming stripped 7 bases from V and 4 bases from J, with 26 bases between. Germline values: CDR1 MNHNS, CDR2 SASEGT. This CDR3 contains 17 residues. The CDR3 here is CASKRRLGDLLFYEQYV. Here the CDR3 DNA reads TGTGCCAGCAAGAGACGGCTGGGAGACTTACTCTTTTACGAGCAGTACGTC.

J is TRBJ2-1 and V is TRBV4-3; D call uncertain. The germline V gene has CDR1 LGHNA and CDR2 YSLEER. This CDR3 is built from 15 residues. V was pared by 4 bases and J by 6 bases, with 16 bases between. Here the CDR3 reads CASSRGLSAGNEQFF. DNA for the CDR3: TGCGCCAGCAGCCGAGGCCTCTCGGCCGGCAATGAGCAGTTCTTC.

The chain couples TRBV7-3 to TRBJ2-1; D is perhaps TRBD1 (6 bases). Germline V gene lookup returns CDR1 SGHTA and CDR2 FQGTGA. Trimming stripped 8 bases from V and 7 bases from J, with 18 bases between. The CDR3 contains 14 residues. The CDR3 is CASGVGALGNEQFF. DNA for the CDR3: TGTGCCAGCGGGGTGGGGGCGTTAGGGAATGAGCAGTTCTTC.

This clonotype appeared a single time. The CDR3 DNA sequence: TGTGCCAGCAGTGCCGTGGGACAGGGGAGCGGTTACGAGCAGTACGTC. Its protein is CASSAVGQGSGYEQYV. The rearrangement uses TRBV2 and TRBJ2-7; 10 bases fit TRBD1. J was trimmed by 4 bases and V by 4 bases; bases with no gene match: 10. The CDR3 spans 16 residues. The germline V gene has CDR1 SNHLY and CDR2 FYNNEI.

This chain connects TRBV6-6 to TRBJ2-6, with 8 bases that match TRBD1. V shed 5 bases, J shed 0 bases, and the junction held 15 bases outside the gene matches. This CDR3 contains 20 residues. Germline V lookup: CDR1 MNHNY, CDR2 SVGAGI (reference sequence). CDR3 residues: CASSILDRVRPVSGANVLTF. CDR3 nucleotides: TGTGCCAGCAGTATCCTGGACAGGGTCCGACCGGTCTCTGGGGCCAACGTCCTGACTTTC.

The chain recombines TRBV11-2 with TRBJ2-3; D remains unclear. The CDR3 is 13 amino acids. V lost 0 bases and J lost 14, with 15 bases in between. Germline CDR1 and CDR2: SGHAT and FQNNGV. CDR3 DNA sequence: TGTGCCAGCAGCTTAGATCCGGCTATGTGGGGGTATTTT. It translates to CASSLDPAMWGYF.

This clonotype was observed a few times. The chain is built from TRBV2 and TRBJ2-7; 7 nucleotides agree with TRBD1. CDR3 length equals 15 residues. Trimming took 3 bases from V and 6 from J; bases not matched to a gene: 11. CDR1 is SNHLY, CDR2 FYNNEI, per germline. CDR3 protein: CASSEPGTELREQYV. CDR3 nucleotides: TGTGCCAGCAGTGAGCCTGGGACAGAGCTACGCGAGCAGTACGTC.

The rearrangement joins TRBV9 to TRBJ2-3; 12 nucleotides line up with TRBD2. Trimming cost V 4 bases and J 3 bases; bases outside gene matches: 12. The CDR3 length is 18 residues. Germline assignment: CDR1 SGDLS and CDR2 YYNGEE. The chain's CDR3 is CASSPGGGLAGPTDTQYF. The CDR3 DNA reads TGTGCCAGCAGCCCCGGGGGTGGACTAGCGGGGCCGACAGATACGCAGTATTTT. The whole variable domain, filled in from reference TRBV9 and TRBJ2-3, reads DSGVTQTPKHLITATGQRVTLRCSPRSGDLSVYWYQQSLDQGLQFLIQYYNGEERAKGNILERFSAQQFPDLHSELNLSSLELGDSALYFCASSPGGGLAGPTDTQYFGPGTRLTVL.

In this sample, this clonotype turned up a few times. This rearrangement joins TRBV5-6 to TRBJ1-1; unclear D gene. Germline CDR1 and CDR2: SGHDT and YYEEEE. V was shortened by 3 bases and J by 2 bases, with 11 bases between the two germline ends. The CDR3 has 14 amino acids. CDR3 nucleotide sequence: TGTGCCAGCAGCTCCCCCTTCCTCAACACTGAAGCTTTCTTT. This gives the protein CASSSPFLNTEAFF.

V gene TRBV20-1 combines with J gene TRBJ2-5, with 12 nucleotides matching TRBD2. CDR3 size: 16 residues. Germline V CDR1 and CDR2: DFQATT, SNEGSKA (reference sequence). V was clipped by 4 bases and J by 0 bases; unmatched bases: 6. The DNA for the CDR3 is TGCAGTGCTACTAGCGGGGGGGCGGAGAACCAAGAGACCCAGTACTTC. Amino acids: CSATSGGAENQETQYF.

The sample holds many counts of this clonotype. The J gene is TRBJ2-5, the V gene TRBV7-9; 10 bases align to TRBD1. CDR1 and CDR2 (germline): SEHNR, FQNEAQ (reference sequence). The CDR3 has 15 residues. Trimming cost V 4 bases and J 5 bases; bases outside gene matches: 7. This chain's CDR3 is CASSSRQGARETQYF. The CDR3 DNA reads TGTGCCAGCAGCTCACGACAGGGGGCCAGGGAGACCCAGTACTTC.

In this sample, this clonotype turned up a few times. The rearrangement uses TRBV10-3 and TRBJ2-7; TRBD1 matches at 11 bases. The trim removed 2 bases at V and 9 bases at J, leaving 12 bases unmatched. Looked up from germline, CDR1 is ENHRY and CDR2 is SYGVKD. CDR3 length: 16 residues. This chain's CDR3 is CAISEPDRGLLSRQYF. The DNA for the CDR3 is TGTGCCATCAGTGAGCCGGACAGGGGGCTTTTATCACGGCAGTACTTC.